The source of this T cell receptor beta chain is a study of cytomegalovirus exposure and HLA in healthy donors (dated by TCRdb to the late 2010s). Turning to the overall study: According to an earlier analysis of 587 of the donors, about 179 million T cells yielded 95 million to 140 million unique TCR beta sequences and roughly 280 Gb of sequence data. A later genetic analysis used genome-wide SNP genotypes for about 60% of the roughly 700 donors, treating that subset as a discovery cohort. High-throughput TCR immunosequencing, statistical association of individual TCRs with disease status, and machine learning were combined to predict cytomegalovirus infection status. Roughly 300 gigabases of sequencing data and around 80 million unique TCR sequences made up an early release that covered under 750 HLA-typed donors. Typing coverage varied by locus: roughly 629-640 donors for A, B, C, DRB1 and DQB1; roughly 520 for DQA1; some 610 for DPA1; 400 to 480 for DPB1. Among a few hundred genotyped donors of the cohort, an average of roughly 240,000 unique TCR beta nucleotide sequences were sequenced per donor, around 20% of them non-productive. Donor age, sex, ethnicity and CMV serostatus were compiled together with the repertoire data. An earlier analysis of some 500 of the donors used high-throughput TCR beta sequencing to judge whether each TCR beta V gene segment behaved as functional or pseudogenic. HLA typing included class I and class II loci at four-digit resolution. A few DR-DQ haplotypes were handled as single units for association and clustering because linkage in the cohort was strong. The later analysis used no new phenotypic data to find candidate immune exposures, relying instead on TCR beta sequences and their occurrence across donors. Along with the roughly 670-subject first cohort, a separate validation cohort of over 90 different subjects was used. Among the roughly 370 genotyped donors, around 81% belonged to the genetic ancestry cluster associated with self-reported Caucasian donors. All discovery cohort repertoires had been generated on a single sequencing platform. A later analysis re-analyzed previously published TCR beta repertoires from roughly 690 donors and added high-resolution HLA genotyping to study TCR occurrence patterns. The study was designed to test whether signatures of past pathogen exposure could be identified by cataloging public T cell receptors. The study used immunosequencing to profile the T cell repertoires of 670 or so subjects and linked those repertoires to cytomegalovirus serostatus.

What the authors observed across the whole study: The only immune exposure information available for the cohort was CMV serostatus. At a false discovery rate of 0.05, a later analysis linked about 17,000 TCR beta sequences to specific HLA alleles. Several of the top co-occurrence clusters appeared to be linked to parvovirus B19, influenza, CMV and Epstein-Barr virus, according to a later analysis. A later genetic analysis associated a missense DCLRE1C variant with V-gene and J-gene trimming of TCR beta chains, and an independent cohort replicated the association. In a later analysis, HLA-associated TCR beta chains were found to be more clonally expanded and to have lower generation probabilities than equally common non-associated chains. In vitro tests confirmed that three of the cytomegalovirus-associated TCR beta chains recognize cytomegalovirus antigens. Sequencing depth was assumed to be roughly uniform across donors in the presence/absence analyses, though that assumption may not hold. Linkage disequilibrium might explain the correlated functional status among segregating V segments, but an unknown experimental factor could not be ruled out. The 87-base-pair reads could not distinguish some IMGT-functional V segments, including TRBV6-2 and TRBV6-3, so those segments were excluded. According to the authors, the approach could potentially be generalized to other disease states and immunological phenotypes. In a later analysis, TCR association rates were found to vary across HLA loci, with the most associated TCRs seen for DRB1 alleles and the fewest for HLA-C alleles. A further reported finding was that TCR beta sequences accurately predicted the HLA-A and HLA-B alleles for most subjects in the first cohort. HLA typing was unavailable for some donors at each locus, so association tests used only the typed subset. Compared with the roughly 600-donor mean, donors in an Asian-associated ancestry cluster had fewer N-insertions in productive TCRs, according to a later genetic analysis. Around 16 rarely observed V segments, including chromosome 9 orphons, were excluded from the earlier analysis of approximately 600 of the donors because counts were too low. In an earlier analysis of 587 of the donors, most TCR beta V segments appeared in productive rearrangements about 87% or about 30% of the time, broadly matching IMGT annotations. Across donors, most TCR sequences were observed very rarely, whereas some public TCRs were present in many individuals. In a later analysis, most CMV-associated TCR beta chains were found to appear HLA-restricted, with HLA associations seemingly driven largely by CMV exposure. The study gave a list of 150 to 200 TCR beta chains associated with cytomegalovirus. The classifier was reported to diagnose cytomegalovirus status with high specificity and sensitivity in both the original and validation cohorts. The cohort was sequenced for TCR beta chains only, and without alpha or paired-chain data the features that could be detected were limited. A cluster of highly shared sequence variants was judged likely to be a technical artifact of the sequencing pipeline. When HLA alleles, especially DR and DQ, strongly co-occurred, attributing TCR associations to individual alleles was difficult.

The cohort comprised 670 or so healthy bone marrow donors. At the time of sampling, all cohort members were nominally healthy, though unrecorded immune exposures were likely present. The donor was CMV seropositive and was included in the group of 270 or so seropositive cohort members. A peripheral blood sample was collected from each donor, and TCR beta sequencing was performed on peripheral blood mononuclear cells. The Qiagen DNeasy Blood Extraction Kit was used to extract genomic DNA from the blood cell samples. With respect to this clone: The antigen this receptor binds is unknown. There are no base qualities to consult, and no much larger clone falls within one base.

From the cysteine through the phenylalanine, the CDR3 covers 19 amino acids. Only the CDR3 DNA is retained, 57 bases long and in frame from the first base. The method was the immunoSEQ multiplex PCR assay. For the multiplex PCR, a mixture combining 60 forward primers for TCR Vbeta segments and 13 reverse primers for TCR Jbeta segments was used. A multiplex PCR assay on genomic DNA amplified the CDR3 region of rearranged TCR beta genes. The Illumina HiSeq System was used to sequence the amplified TCR beta libraries as 87-base-pair reads. In the source study's methods: Across the 600 to 700 repertoires, a later analysis counted around 80 million unique TCR beta chains, roughly 11 million of which were shared by at least two donors. To remove PCR and sequencing errors, raw reads were error-corrected and collapsed into unique sequences using a nearest-neighbor algorithm that merged closely related sequences. To assign V, D and J gene segments, CDR3 sequences were aligned to IMGT reference sequences. Each retained sequence needed at least a six-nucleotide match to both a V gene segment and a J gene segment. Rearrangements were called productive when the CDR3 lacked stop codons and stayed in frame with V and J; all others were non-productive. Following IMGT convention, CDR3 was defined as the stretch from the second conserved V-encoded cysteine to the conserved J-encoded phenylalanine. The earlier analysis of about 620 of the donors excluded sequences that lacked an unambiguous match to a single V gene segment. An earlier analysis of almost 600 of the donors classified V segments as functional when productive rearrangements were above 56.7% and as segregating when the standard deviation between donors was above 5%. To diagnose cytomegalovirus status from the catalog of TCR beta chain sequences, a statistical classification framework was built. V and J gene assignment, in a later analysis, came from comparing TCR nucleotide sequences with IMGT/GENE-DB human TR gene sequences. Using the TCRdist pipeline, a later analysis assigned CDR3 sequences along with most-parsimonious VDJ recombination scenarios. In a later analysis, each TCR beta chain was defined by its CDR3 amino acid sequence together with its V-gene family, and reads lacking a unique V-gene family were excluded. A later analysis removed 592 highly shared, low-generation-probability nucleotide sequences to deal with suspected cross-contamination and a sequencing artifact. For each public chain, a later analysis derived a clonal expansion index from normalized ranks of inferred template counts within each repertoire. Generation probabilities in a later analysis came from a VDJ recombination model fitted to out-of-frame rearrangements, and those results were checked against IGoR. In a later analysis, TCR-TCR, TCR-HLA and TCR-CMV co-occurrence was scored with hypergeometric tests, and a repertoire-size bias correction was applied to TCR pairs. A later analysis estimated false discovery rates by permuting HLA or CMV assignments 20 times. A later analysis grouped co-occurring TCRs with DBSCAN, adding TCRdist sequence similarity when clustering within HLA-allele-positive subsets. For co-occurrence clustering, repertoires with fewer than 30,000 or more than 120,000 public chains were excluded, along with a handful of repertoires with anomalous nucleotide sharing. The table comes from immuneACCESS by way of TCRdb, which keeps in-frame sequences with V and J called. Part of the clones is missing from these tables; in studies checked, under half for an unresolved V gene and the rest for unknown reasons. Clone size and V and J calls were adopted from that table, with D and trimming inferred from the DNA. The sample table records some 170,000 clones; 77% of these occur just once. The ten biggest clones cover approximately 3.7% of the sample.

The chain joins TRBV12-1 to TRBJ1-4; TRBD1 is the table's D call and was not checked against the DNA. TRBV12-1 is a pseudogene. The sample comprised PBMCs. The clonotype comes from a woman aged 60 to 75 in good health and CMV-seropositive. The CDR3 region reads CASSFARGDREKPNEKLFF. In nucleotide form, the sequence is TGTGCCAGCAGCTTTGCGAGAGGGGACAGGGAGAAACCTAATGAAAAACTGTTTTTT.